The subject of this entry is one T cell receptor beta chain. This sample was taken from a study of preoperative IRX-2 immunotherapy in early breast cancer. Assay used: immunoSEQ multiplex PCR; TCRdb lists only in-frame clones, some missing. The sample has approximately 34,000 clones; 90% to 95% are singletons. Treatment reported: preoperative locoregional IRX-2 cytokine immunotherapy. Patients received preoperative, locoregional IRX-2 cytokine immunotherapy in a phase Ib study. From germline, CDR1 is SGHRS and CDR2 YFSETQ. This CDR3 region has 14 residues. The germline V and J ends were trimmed by 4 bases and 6 bases, with 17 bases remaining between them.

This material was obtained from a patient treated with IRX-2 immunotherapy. The chain recombines TRBV5-1 with TRBJ2-7; possibly TRBD1 for D (6 bases). This TCR was sampled from a human donor with breast cancer. The CDR3 region has the DNA TGCGCCAGCAGCACCAACCCACAGGGTGGCGAGCAGTACTTC. It translates to CASSTNPQGGEQYF. The whole variable domain, filled in from reference TRBV5-1 and TRBJ2-7, reads KAGVTQTPRYLIKTRGQQVTLSCSPISGHRSVSWYQQTPGQGLQFLFEYFSETQRNKGNFPGRFSGRQFSNSRSEMNVSTLELGDSALYLCASSTNPQGGEQYFGPGTRLTVT.